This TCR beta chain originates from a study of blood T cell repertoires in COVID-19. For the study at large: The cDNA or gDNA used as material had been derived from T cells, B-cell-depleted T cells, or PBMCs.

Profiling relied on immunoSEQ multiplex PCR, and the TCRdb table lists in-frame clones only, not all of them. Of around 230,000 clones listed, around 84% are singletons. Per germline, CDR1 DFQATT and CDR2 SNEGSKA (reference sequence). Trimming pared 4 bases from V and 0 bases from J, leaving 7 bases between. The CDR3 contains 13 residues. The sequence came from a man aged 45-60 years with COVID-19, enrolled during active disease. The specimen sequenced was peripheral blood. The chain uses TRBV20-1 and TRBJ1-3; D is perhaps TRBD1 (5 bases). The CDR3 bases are TGCAGTGCTATTGACAGCTCTGGAAACACCATATATTTT. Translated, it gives CSAIDSSGNTIYF.